This entry describes one T cell receptor beta chain. Its antigen is still unknown. These data belong to a study of beta chain features in type 1 diabetes. Overall study results and limits: Sequencing from cDNA could over-represent high-TCR-expressing cells. Across patients, naive, central memory and Treg TCRB repertoires exhibited apparently greater similarity than was observed across healthy donors.

The authors reverse transcribed all of the isolated RNA, so sequencing captured expressed TCRB transcripts. Using immunoSEQ multiplex PCR, the repertoire was profiled, and TCRdb retains in-frame clones only, with some absent. The sample holds roughly 380,000 clones, about 20% seen once. From germline, CDR1 is KGHSH and CDR2 LQKENI. J gave up 8 bases and V 4 bases, and 8 bases lay outside the gene matches. This CDR3 has 14 residues. Once sorted, every population was more than 95% pure. This clonotype was obtained from a woman aged 18-35 years in good health. Sequenced input: naive CD4+ T cells from blood. This chain joins TRBV18 and TRBJ2-1; 7 bases agree with TRBD1. The CDR3 DNA sequence: TGTGCCAGCTCACTCCCTGTTAGGGGGCATGAGCAGTTCTTC. This codes for CASSLPVRGHEQFF.